Below are 16 T cell receptor beta chains sequenced from a single sample in a study of Tregs in tolerant kidney transplant recipients (dated by TCRdb to about 2019). The library was generated by the immunoSEQ multiplex PCR assay. Not all clones reach the TCRdb copy of this immuneACCESS table, which keeps in-frame sequences only. Checked studies attribute under half of the gap to unresolved V genes and leave the rest unexplained. Per the sample table, the count is tens of thousands of clones. The ten largest make up under 2% of the sample. Transplants used related donors with nonmyeloablative bone marrow transplantation; mixed chimerism was transient in the human trials. The sample here was CD4+ T cells from blood (PBMCs), taken 24 months after the transplant. These receptors all stem from a human patient who received a combined kidney and bone marrow transplant. Some T cells may originate with the graft donor following a transplant.

To note about this clone: The read finishes 3 residues shy of the CDR3 end, and the germline J gene is used to complete it. The V gene is TRBV20-1, the J gene TRBJ2-6; maybe TRBD1 (6 bases). CDR3 length: 15 amino acids. Trimming took off 4 bases at V and 1 base at J, with 11 bases between the two ends. CDR1 DFQATT and CDR2 SNEGSKA come from the germline V gene (reference sequence). The sequenced part of the CDR3 DNA is TGCAGTGCTAAGAAACAGGGTTCTGGGGCCAACGTC. Protein product: CSAKKQGSGANV. The CDR3, in full, reads CSAKKQGSGANVLTF.

Note on this clone: The read comes to an end 3 residues before the CDR3 does, leaving the germline J gene to fill in the end. This chain joins TRBV10-3 and TRBJ2-7; 10 nucleotides align to TRBD2. This CDR3 comprises 16 residues. Germline lookup yields CDR1 ENHRY and CDR2 SYGVKD. The junction had 8 bases not matched to a gene; V was cut back by 3 bases and J by 3 bases. Here the CDR3 reads CAISDLASGSIYEQYF. CDR3 DNA, as far as it was read: TGTGCCATCAGTGATTTGGCTAGCGGGAGTATCTACGAG.

On this clone: The CDR3 extends 3 residues past the end of the read, so its final part is completed from the germline J gene. The gene calls are TRBV5-5 and TRBJ1-5; 7 bases line up with TRBD1. Germline V gene lookup returns CDR1 SGHKS and CDR2 YYEKEE (reference sequence). With V trimmed by 3 bases and J by 3 bases, 6 bases remained unmatched. The CDR3 is 15 amino acids. The covered CDR3 bases are TGTGCCAGCAGCTCACCGGGACAGCCCAATCAGCCC. This sequence encodes CASSSPGQPNQP. The whole CDR3 protein is CASSSPGQPNQPQHF.

CDR3 region: CSASKGWSPSTDTQYF. The sequenced part of the CDR3 DNA is TGCAGTGCTAGTAAGGGTTGGTCCCCTAGCACAGATACG. This sequence joins TRBV20-1 and TRBJ2-3; D unclear. Sequencing ends 3 residues short of the CDR3 end; the germline J gene provides the rest. This CDR3 has 16 residues. Germline CDR1 is DFQATT and CDR2 is SNEGSKA (reference sequence). Trimming shortened V by 3 bases and J by 0 bases, and 16 bases separated the two germline ends.

About this clone: The read stops 3 residues short of the end of the CDR3; the missing end is completed from the germline J gene. This chain joins TRBV5-1 and TRBJ2-3; 11 bases are shared with TRBD1. V shed 2 bases and J 5 bases; nucleotides not matched to a gene: 4. CDR1 is SGHRS, CDR2 YFSETQ, per germline. The CDR3 runs 15 residues. The CDR3 bases that were read are TGCGCCAGCAGCTTCCCGGGACAGGGGGAAGATACG. Translating gives CASSFPGQGEDT. The full CDR3 reads CASSFPGQGEDTQYF.

As for this clone: The read falls 3 residues short of the CDR3 end, and the missing part is taken from the germline J gene. V is TRBV5-6 and J is TRBJ2-7; 7 positions match TRBD1. CDR3 length: 13 amino acids. V was clipped by 2 bases and J by 3 bases; unmatched bases: 2. In germline, CDR1 is SGHDT, CDR2 YYEEEE. The CDR3 reads CASSLQGFYEQYF. The DNA read from the CDR3 is TGTGCCAGCAGCTTACAGGGGTTCTACGAG. The variable domain in full, completed from reference TRBV5-6 and TRBJ2-7, reads DAGVTQSPTHLIKTRGQQVTLRCSPKSGHDTVSWYQQALGQGPQFIFQYYEEEERQRGNFPDRFSGHQFPNYSSELNVNALLLGDSALYLCASSLQGFYEQYFGPGTRLTVT.

Concerning this clone: Coverage ceases 3 residues before the CDR3 finishes, and the germline J gene fills in the end. V and J are TRBV5-1 and TRBJ2-5, with TRBD2 matching over 9 bases. The CDR3 is 16 residues long. Trimming cost V 4 bases and J 3 bases; bases outside gene matches: 10. Looked up from germline, CDR1 is SGHRS and CDR2 is YFSETQ. The sequenced CDR3 bases are TGCGCCAGCAGCAAGGCAGGGGCTAGCGGGAAAGAGACC. It translates to CASSKAGASGKET. The full CDR3 is CASSKAGASGKETQYF.

As for this clone: The CDR3 is cut off 3 residues early in the read; its end comes from the germline J gene. The chain uses TRBV30 and TRBJ1-6; 10 positions match TRBD1. This CDR3 is built from 16 residues. From germline, CDR1 is GTSNPN and CDR2 SVGIG (reference sequence). After removal of 1 base from V and 5 bases from J, the junction contained 5 bases not matched to a gene. The covered CDR3 bases are TGTGCCTGGAGTGGGGACAGGGGTCAAAATAATTCACCC. This codes for CAWSGDRGQNNSP. The full CDR3 protein reads CAWSGDRGQNNSPLHF.

As regards this clone: Read sequence stops 3 residues before the CDR3 end, and the germline J gene provides the missing end. This chain links TRBV30 with TRBJ2-5; D may be TRBD1 (5 bases). V lost 0 bases, J lost 5 bases, and 16 bases lay in between. The germline V gene encodes CDR1 GTSNPN and CDR2 SVGIG (reference sequence). This CDR3 region has 15 residues. The sequenced CDR3 bases are TGTGCCTGGAGTGTAGGGGCGACTCGTTGGGAGACC. It codes for CAWSVGATRWET. In full, the CDR3 is CAWSVGATRWETQYF.

Turning to this clone: The read comes to an end 3 residues before the CDR3 does, leaving the germline J gene to fill in the end. The V call is TRBV2, the J call TRBJ2-7; 10 bases match TRBD1. CDR3 length: 14 amino acids. Germline-derived CDR1 and CDR2 are SNHLY and FYNNEI. With 8 bases clipped from V and 4 bases from J, the junction kept 8 bases outside the gene matches. CDR3 bases read: TGTGCCAGCGGAAAGGGACAGGGGTTGTACGAG. Amino acid sequence: CASGKGQGLYE. The CDR3, in full, reads CASGKGQGLYEQYF.

Details on this clone: The read ends 3 residues shy of where the CDR3 ends; the end is completed using the germline J gene. J is TRBJ2-4 and V is TRBV19; weak D call: TRBD2 (6 bases). Germline loops: CDR1 LNHDA, CDR2 SQIVND (reference sequence). The CDR3 runs to 16 residues. V was shortened by 5 bases and J by 7 bases, with 21 bases between the two germline ends. Partial CDR3 DNA: TGTGCCAGTAGTCCTTCACTCGGGGTGGGGGGTAACATT. Amino acids: CASSPSLGVGGNI. In full, the CDR3 is CASSPSLGVGGNIQYF.

For this clone: The read is 3 residues too short to cover the CDR3 end, so that end is filled in from the germline J gene. This chain joins TRBV2 and TRBJ2-3, with 8 nucleotides matching TRBD2. With V trimmed by 4 bases and J by 1 base, 7 bases remained unmatched. This CDR3 contains 16 residues. The germline gives CDR1 SNHLY, CDR2 FYNNEI. This chain's CDR3 is CASSAFLAGRTDTQYF. Partial CDR3 DNA: TGTGCCAGCAGTGCGTTTCTAGCGGGCCGCACAGATACG.

The CDR3 loop is CATTAGTGRFSGNTIYF. CDR3 DNA, as far as it was read: TGTGCCACCACAGCCGGGACAGGGCGATTTTCTGGAAACACC. V and J are TRBV19 and TRBJ1-3, with 9 bases that match TRBD1. The read falls 3 residues short of the CDR3 end, and the missing part is taken from the germline J gene. CDR1 is LNHDA, CDR2 SQIVND, per germline (reference sequence). The CDR3 has 17 residues. V was pared by 10 bases and J by 1 base, with 14 bases of the junction left unmatched.

A note on this clone: The CDR3 goes on 3 residues after the read ends, and that part is filled in from the germline J gene. The V and J genes are TRBV7-3 and TRBJ1-2; D is perhaps TRBD1 (5 bases). The V gene lost 2 bases and the J gene lost 4 bases, with 14 bases spanning the gap. Germline CDR1 SGHTA, CDR2 FQGTGA. The CDR3 has 15 residues. The covered CDR3 bases are TGTGCCAGCAGCTTAGACAGCAGGTTAGGCTATGGC. It translates to CASSLDSRLGYG. The whole CDR3 region reads CASSLDSRLGYGYTF. Using reference TRBV7-3 and TRBJ1-2 for the parts outside the CDR3, the full variable domain is GAGVSQTPSNKVTEKGKYVELRCDPISGHTALYWYRQSLGQGPEFLIYFQGTGAADDSGLPNDRFFAVRPEGSVSTLKIQRTERGDSAVYLCASSLDSRLGYGYTFGSGTRLTVV.

The CDR3 DNA, read in part, is TGTGCCAGCAAGACCCGGGACAGGGGAGAGCAAGAGACC. Amino acid sequence: CASKTRDRGEQET. The complete CDR3 sequence is CASKTRDRGEQETQYF. V is TRBV2 and J is TRBJ2-5; 10 bases align to TRBD1. The read stops 3 residues short of the end of the CDR3; the missing end is completed from the germline J gene. Trimming cost V 7 bases and J 2 bases; bases outside gene matches: 10. CDR3 length: 16 residues. The germline gives CDR1 SNHLY, CDR2 FYNNEI. Combining the CDR3 with reference TRBV2 and TRBJ2-5 gives the whole variable domain EPEVTQTPSHQVTQMGQEVILRCVPISNHLYFYWYRQILGQKVEFLVSFYNNEISEKSEIFDDQFSVERPDGSNFTLKIRSTKLEDSAMYFCASKTRDRGEQETQYFGPGTRLLVL.

Comments on this clone: The CDR3 end is not reached by the read, which stops 3 residues before it; the germline J gene fills it in. This chain links TRBV20-1 with TRBJ1-6; 9 nucleotides align to TRBD1. CDR1 and CDR2 (germline): DFQATT, SNEGSKA (reference sequence). V shed 6 bases, J shed 7 bases, and the junction held 7 bases outside the gene matches. This CDR3 contains 14 residues. CDR3 bases read: TGCAGTGCCATGACAGGGGGACCCAATTCACCC. Protein sequence: CSAMTGGPNSP. The whole CDR3 region reads CSAMTGGPNSPLHF.